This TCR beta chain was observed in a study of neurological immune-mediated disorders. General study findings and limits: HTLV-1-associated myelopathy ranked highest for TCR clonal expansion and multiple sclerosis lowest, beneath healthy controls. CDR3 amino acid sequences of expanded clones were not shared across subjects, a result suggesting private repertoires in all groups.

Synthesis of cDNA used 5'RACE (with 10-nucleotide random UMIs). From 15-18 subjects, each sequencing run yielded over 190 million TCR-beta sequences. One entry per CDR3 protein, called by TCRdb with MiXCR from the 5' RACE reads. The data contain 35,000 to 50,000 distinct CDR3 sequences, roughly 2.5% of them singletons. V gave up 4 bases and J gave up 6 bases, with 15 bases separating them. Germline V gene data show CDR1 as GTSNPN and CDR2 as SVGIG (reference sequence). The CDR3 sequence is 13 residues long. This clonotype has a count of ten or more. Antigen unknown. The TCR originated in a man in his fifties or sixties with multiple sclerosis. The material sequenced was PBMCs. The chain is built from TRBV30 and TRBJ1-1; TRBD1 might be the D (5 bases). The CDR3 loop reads CAWNVVWGPEAFF. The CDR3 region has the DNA TGTGCCTGGAATGTGGTCTGGGGACCTGAAGCTTTCTTT.